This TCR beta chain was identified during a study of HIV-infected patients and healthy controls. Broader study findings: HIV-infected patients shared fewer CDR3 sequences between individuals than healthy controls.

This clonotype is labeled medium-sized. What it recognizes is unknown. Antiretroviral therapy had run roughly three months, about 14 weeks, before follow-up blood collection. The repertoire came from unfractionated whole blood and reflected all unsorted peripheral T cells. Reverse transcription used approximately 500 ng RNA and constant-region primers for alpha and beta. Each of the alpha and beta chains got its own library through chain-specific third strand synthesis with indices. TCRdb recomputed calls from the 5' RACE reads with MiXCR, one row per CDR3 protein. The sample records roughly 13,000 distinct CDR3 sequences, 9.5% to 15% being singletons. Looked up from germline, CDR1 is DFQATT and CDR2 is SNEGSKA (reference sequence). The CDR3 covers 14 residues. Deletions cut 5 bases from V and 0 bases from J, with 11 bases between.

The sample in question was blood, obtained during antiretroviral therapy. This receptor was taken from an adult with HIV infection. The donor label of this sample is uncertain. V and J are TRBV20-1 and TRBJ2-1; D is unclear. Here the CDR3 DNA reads TGCAGTGCTCCCCTGCCCCTCTCCTACAATGAGCAGTTCTTC. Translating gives CSAPLPLSYNEQFF.